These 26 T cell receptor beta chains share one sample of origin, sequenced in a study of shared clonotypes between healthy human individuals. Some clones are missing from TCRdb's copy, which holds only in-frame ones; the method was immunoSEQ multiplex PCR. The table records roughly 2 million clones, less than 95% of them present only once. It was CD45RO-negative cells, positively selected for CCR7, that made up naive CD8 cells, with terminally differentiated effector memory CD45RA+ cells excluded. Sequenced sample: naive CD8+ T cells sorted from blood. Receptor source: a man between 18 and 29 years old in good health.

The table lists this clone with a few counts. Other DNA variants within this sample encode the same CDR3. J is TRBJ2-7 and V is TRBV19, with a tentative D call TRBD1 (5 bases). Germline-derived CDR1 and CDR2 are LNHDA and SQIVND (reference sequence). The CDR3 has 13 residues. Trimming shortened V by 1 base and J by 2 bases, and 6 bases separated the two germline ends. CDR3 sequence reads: CASSIGTTYEQYF. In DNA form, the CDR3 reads TGTGCCAGTAGTATAGGGACAACCTACGAGCAGTACTTC. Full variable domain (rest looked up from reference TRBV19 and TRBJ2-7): DGGITQSPKYLFRKEGQNVTLSCEQNLNHDAMYWYRQDPGQGLRLIYYSQIVNDFQKGDIAEGYSVSREKKESFPLTVTSAQKNPTAFYLCASSIGTTYEQYFGPGTRLTVT.

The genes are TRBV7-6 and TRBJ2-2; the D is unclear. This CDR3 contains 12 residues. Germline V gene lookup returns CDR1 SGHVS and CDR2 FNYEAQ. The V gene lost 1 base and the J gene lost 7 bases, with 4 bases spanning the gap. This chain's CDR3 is CASSLDRGELFF. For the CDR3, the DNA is TGTGCCAGCAGCTTAGATCGCGGGGAGCTGTTTTTT.

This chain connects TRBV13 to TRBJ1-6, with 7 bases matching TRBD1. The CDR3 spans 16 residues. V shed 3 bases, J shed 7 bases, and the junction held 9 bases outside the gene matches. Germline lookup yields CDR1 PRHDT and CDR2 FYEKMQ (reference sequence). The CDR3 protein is CASSFLGDSLNSPLHF. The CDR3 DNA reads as TGTGCCAGCAGCTTCTTAGGGGACAGCTTAAATTCACCCCTCCACTTT.

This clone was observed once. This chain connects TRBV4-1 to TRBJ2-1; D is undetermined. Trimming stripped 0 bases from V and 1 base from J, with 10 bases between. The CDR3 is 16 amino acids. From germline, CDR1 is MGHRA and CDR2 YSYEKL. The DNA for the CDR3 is TGCGCCAGCAGCCAAGAACCCCCGGAATCCTACAATGAGCAGTTCTTC. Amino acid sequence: CASSQEPPESYNEQFF.

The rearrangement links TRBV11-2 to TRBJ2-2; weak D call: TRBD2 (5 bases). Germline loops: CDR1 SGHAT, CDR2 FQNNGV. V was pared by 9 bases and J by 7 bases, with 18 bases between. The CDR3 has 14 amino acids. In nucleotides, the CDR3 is TGTGCCAGTACCGGGGTTAATCGGGTCGGGGAGCTGTTTTTT. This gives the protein CASTGVNRVGELFF.

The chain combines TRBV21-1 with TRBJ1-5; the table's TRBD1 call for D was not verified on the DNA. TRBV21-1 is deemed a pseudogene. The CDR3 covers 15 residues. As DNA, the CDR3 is TGTGCCAGCAGCAGCCGGGACAGGGAGCAACAGCCCCAGCATTTT. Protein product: CASSSRDREQQPQHF.

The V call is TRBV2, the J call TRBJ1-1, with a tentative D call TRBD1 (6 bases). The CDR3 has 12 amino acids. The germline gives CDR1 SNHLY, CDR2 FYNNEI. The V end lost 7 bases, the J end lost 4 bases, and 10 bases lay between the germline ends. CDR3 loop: CASIQGSTEAFF. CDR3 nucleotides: TGTGCCAGCATCCAGGGGAGCACTGAAGCTTTCTTT.

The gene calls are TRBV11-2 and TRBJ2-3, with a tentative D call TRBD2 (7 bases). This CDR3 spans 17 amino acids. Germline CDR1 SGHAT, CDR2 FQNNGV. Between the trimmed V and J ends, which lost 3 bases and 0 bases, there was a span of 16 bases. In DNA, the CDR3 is TGTGCCAGCAGCTTCCCCAGGGGAGGGGGTAGCACAGATACGCAGTATTTT. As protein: CASSFPRGGGSTDTQYF.

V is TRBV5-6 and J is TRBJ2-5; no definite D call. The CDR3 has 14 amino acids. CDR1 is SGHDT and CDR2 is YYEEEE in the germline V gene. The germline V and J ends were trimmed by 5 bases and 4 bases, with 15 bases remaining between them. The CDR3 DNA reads TGTGCCAGCAGTTCAGGACCTACCCCAGAGACCCAGTACTTC. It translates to CASSSGPTPETQYF.

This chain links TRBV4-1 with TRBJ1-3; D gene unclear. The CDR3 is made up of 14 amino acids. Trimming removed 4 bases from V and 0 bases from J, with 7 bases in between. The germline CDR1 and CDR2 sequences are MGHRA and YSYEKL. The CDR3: CASSLGISGNTIYF. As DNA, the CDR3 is TGCGCCAGCAGCCTAGGGATCTCTGGAAACACCATATATTTT.

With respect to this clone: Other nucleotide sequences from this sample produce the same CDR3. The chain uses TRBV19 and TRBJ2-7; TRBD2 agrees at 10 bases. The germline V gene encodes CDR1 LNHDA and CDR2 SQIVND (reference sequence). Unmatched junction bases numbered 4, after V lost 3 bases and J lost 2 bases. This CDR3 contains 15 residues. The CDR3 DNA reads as TGTGCCAGTAGTATCAGGACTAGCGGAACCTACGAGCAGTACTTC. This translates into CASSIRTSGTYEQYF.

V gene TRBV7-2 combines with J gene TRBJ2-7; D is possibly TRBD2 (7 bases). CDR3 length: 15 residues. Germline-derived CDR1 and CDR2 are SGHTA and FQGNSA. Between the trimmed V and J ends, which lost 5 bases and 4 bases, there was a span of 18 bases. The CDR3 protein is CASSLGGATLYEQYF. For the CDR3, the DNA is TGTGCCAGCAGCCTGGGGGGGGCCACCCTTTACGAGCAGTACTTC. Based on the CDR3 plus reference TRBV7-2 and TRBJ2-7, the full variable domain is GAGVSQSPSNKVTEKGKDVELRCDPISGHTALYWYRQSLGQGLEFLIYFQGNSAPDKSGLPSDRFSAERTGGSVSTLTIQRTQQEDSAVYLCASSLGGATLYEQYFGPGTRLTVT.

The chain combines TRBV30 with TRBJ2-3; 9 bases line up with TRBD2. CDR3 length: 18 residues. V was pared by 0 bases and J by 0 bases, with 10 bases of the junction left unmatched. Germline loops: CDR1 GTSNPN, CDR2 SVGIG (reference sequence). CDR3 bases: TGTGCCTGGAGTGTACTCGCAGTAGCGGGAGCTAGCACAGATACGCAGTATTTT. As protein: CAWSVLAVAGASTDTQYF.

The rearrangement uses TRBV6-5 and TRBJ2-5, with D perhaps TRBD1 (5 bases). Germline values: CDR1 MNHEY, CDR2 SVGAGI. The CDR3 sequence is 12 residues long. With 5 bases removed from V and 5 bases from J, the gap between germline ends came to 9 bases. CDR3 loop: CASSQGRETQYF. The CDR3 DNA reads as TGTGCCAGCAGTCAGGGCAGGGAGACCCAGTACTTC.

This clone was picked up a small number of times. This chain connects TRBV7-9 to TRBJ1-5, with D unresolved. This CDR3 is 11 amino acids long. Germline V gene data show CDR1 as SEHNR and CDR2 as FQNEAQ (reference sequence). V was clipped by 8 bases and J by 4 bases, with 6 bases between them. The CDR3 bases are TGTGCCAGCGGTAAAAATCAGCCCCAGCATTTT. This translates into CASGKNQPQHF. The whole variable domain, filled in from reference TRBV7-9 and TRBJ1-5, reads DTGVSQNPRHKITKRGQNVTFRCDPISEHNRLYWYRQTLGQGPEFLTYFQNEAQLEKSRLLSDRFSAERPKGSFSTLEIQRTEQGDSAMYLCASGKNQPQHFGDGTRLSIL.

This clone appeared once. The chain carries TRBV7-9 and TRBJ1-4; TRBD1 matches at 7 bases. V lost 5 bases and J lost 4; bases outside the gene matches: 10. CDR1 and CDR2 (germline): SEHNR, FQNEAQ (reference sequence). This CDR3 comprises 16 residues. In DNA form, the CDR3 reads TGTGCCAGCAGCCCCGGTGGGACAGATAGTAATGAAAAACTGTTTTTT. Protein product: CASSPGGTDSNEKLFF.

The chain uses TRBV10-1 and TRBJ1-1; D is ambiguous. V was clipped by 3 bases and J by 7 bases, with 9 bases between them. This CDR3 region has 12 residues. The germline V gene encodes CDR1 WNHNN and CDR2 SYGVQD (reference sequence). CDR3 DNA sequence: TGCGCCAGCAGTGAAAGACGGAGTGAAGCTTTCTTT. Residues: CASSERRSEAFF.

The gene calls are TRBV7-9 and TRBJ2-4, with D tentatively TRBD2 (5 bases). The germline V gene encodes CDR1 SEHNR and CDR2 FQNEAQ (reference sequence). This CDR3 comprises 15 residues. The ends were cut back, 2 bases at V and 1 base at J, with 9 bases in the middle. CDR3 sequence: CASSLFTGAKNIQYF. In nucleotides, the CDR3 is TGTGCCAGCAGCTTATTTACGGGGGCCAAAAACATTCAGTACTTC.

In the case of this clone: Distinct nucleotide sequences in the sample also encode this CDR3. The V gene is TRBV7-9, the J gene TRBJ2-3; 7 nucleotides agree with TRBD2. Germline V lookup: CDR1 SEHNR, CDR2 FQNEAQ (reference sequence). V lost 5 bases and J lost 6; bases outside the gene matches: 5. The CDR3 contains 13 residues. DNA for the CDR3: TGTGCCAGCAGCCCCGCGGGGGAGGATACGCAGTATTTT. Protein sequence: CASSPAGEDTQYF.

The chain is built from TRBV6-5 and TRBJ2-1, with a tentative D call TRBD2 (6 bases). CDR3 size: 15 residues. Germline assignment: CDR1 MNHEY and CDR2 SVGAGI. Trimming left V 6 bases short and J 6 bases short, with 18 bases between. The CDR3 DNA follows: TGTGCCAGCAGCCCCGGAGGGATGGGCATCAATGAGCAGTTCTTC. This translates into CASSPGGMGINEQFF.

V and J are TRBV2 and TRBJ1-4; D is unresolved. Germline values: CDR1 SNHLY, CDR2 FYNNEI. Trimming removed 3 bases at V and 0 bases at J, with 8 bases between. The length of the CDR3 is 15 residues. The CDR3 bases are TGTGCCAGCAGTGAGAACGAGTCAACTAATGAAAAACTGTTTTTT. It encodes CASSENESTNEKLFF.

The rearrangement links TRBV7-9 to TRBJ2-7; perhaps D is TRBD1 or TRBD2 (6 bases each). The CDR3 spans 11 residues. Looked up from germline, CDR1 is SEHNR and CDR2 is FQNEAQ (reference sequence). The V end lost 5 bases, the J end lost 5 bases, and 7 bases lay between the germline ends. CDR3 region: CASSGGHEQYF. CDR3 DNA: TGTGCCAGCAGCGGGGGGCACGAGCAGTACTTC.

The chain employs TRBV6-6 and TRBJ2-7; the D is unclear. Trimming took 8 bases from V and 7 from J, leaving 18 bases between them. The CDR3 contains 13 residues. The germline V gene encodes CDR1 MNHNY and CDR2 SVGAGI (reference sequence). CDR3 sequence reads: CASWNVGFWEQYF. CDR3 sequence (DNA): TGTGCCAGCTGGAATGTGGGTTTTTGGGAGCAGTACTTC.

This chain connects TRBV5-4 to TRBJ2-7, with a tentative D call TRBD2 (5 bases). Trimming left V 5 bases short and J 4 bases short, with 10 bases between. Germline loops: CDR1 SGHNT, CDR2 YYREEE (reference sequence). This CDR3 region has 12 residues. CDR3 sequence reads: CASRLEQYEQYF. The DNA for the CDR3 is TGTGCCAGCAGACTAGAACAGTACGAGCAGTACTTC.

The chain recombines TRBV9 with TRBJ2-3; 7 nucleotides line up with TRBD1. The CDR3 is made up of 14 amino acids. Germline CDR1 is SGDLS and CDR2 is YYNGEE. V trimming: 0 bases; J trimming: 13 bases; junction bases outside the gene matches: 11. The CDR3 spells CASSVEGLGTEEYF. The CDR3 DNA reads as TGTGCCAGCAGCGTAGAGGGGTTGGGGACAGAGGAGTATTTT.

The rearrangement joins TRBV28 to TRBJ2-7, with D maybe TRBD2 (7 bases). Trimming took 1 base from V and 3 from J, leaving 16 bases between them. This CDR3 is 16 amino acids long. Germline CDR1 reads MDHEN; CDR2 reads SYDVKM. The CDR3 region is CASSLLGGRTLYEQYF. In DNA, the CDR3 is TGTGCCAGCAGTTTATTGGGGGGGCGCACCCTCTACGAGCAGTACTTC.